Below are 32 T cell receptor beta chains sequenced from a single sample in a study of cytomegalovirus exposure and HLA in healthy donors. 13 Jbeta primers and 60 Vbeta primers were used for the PCR. The method was immunoSEQ multiplex PCR; TCRdb's version includes in-frame clones alone and lacks a portion of them. The sample shows about 94,000 clones, 70% to 85% of them seen only once. Sequencing input: PBMCs. These receptors were obtained from a man aged 30 to 39 in good health and CMV-seropositive.

V is TRBV4-3 and J is TRBJ2-1, with unresolved D. Germline CDR1 reads LGHNA; CDR2 reads YSLEER. The CDR3 is 13 residues long. Between the trimmed V and J ends, which lost 3 bases and 6 bases, there was a span of 9 bases. CDR3 protein: CASSHRRSNEQFF. Written as DNA, the CDR3 is TGCGCCAGCAGCCATAGAAGGAGCAATGAGCAGTTCTTC.

V is TRBV19 and J is TRBJ1-5, with D hard to call. Germline loops: CDR1 LNHDA, CDR2 SQIVND (reference sequence). CDR3 length: 13 residues. V was clipped by 10 bases and J by 3 bases, with 13 bases between them. The CDR3 DNA sequence: TGTGCCACGACGGACTTTTCCAATCAGCCCCAGCATTTT. As protein: CATTDFSNQPQHF.

For the CDR3, the DNA is TGTGCCGGGGAACCGCGACAGGGGGCGCGGGAAGGCTACACCTTC. Encoded protein: CAGEPRQGAREGYTF. The chain couples TRBV6-1 to TRBJ1-2; 10 bases align to TRBD1. Germline trimming cut 11 bases from V and 8 bases from J; bases unmatched to any gene: 17. This CDR3 is built from 15 residues. Germline V gene sequence: CDR1 MNHNS, CDR2 SASEGT.

This clone was counted between two and nine times. The chain uses TRBV18 and TRBJ1-1; possible D gene TRBD1, 6 bases. This CDR3 is built from 15 residues. Trimming stripped 6 bases from V and 1 base from J, with 15 bases between. Germline V CDR1 and CDR2: KGHSH, LQKENI. The CDR3 protein is CASSPNPDRNTEAFF. In nucleotides, the CDR3 is TGTGCCAGCTCCCCTAATCCGGACAGGAACACTGAAGCTTTCTTT.

The chain employs TRBV7-2 and TRBJ1-2; TRBD1 aligns across 9 bases. J gave up 8 bases and V 3 bases, and 7 bases lay outside the gene matches. The CDR3 is made up of 14 amino acids. In germline, CDR1 is SGHTA, CDR2 FQGNSA. The DNA for the CDR3 is TGTGCCAGCAGCTTGGTGGACAGGGGAGGCGGCTACACCTTC. This codes for CASSLVDRGGGYTF.

There are a few counts of this clone. The J gene is TRBJ1-4, the V gene TRBV4-2; D remains unclear. With 1 base removed from V and 7 bases from J, the gap between germline ends came to 10 bases. The germline V gene encodes CDR1 LGHNA and CDR2 YNFKEQ. The CDR3 totals 14 residues. In DNA form, the CDR3 reads TGTGCCAGCAGCCAAGGCGGTGGCGGTGAAAAACTGTTTTTT. It codes for CASSQGGGGEKLFF.

This clone was seen a handful of times. The J gene is TRBJ1-1, the V gene TRBV6-5; 9 bases fit TRBD1. Germline CDR1 and CDR2: MNHEY and SVGAGI. Trimming removed 7 bases from V and 7 bases from J; junction bases left unmatched: 7. CDR3 length equals 13 residues. The CDR3 here is CASTDTGGGEAFF. CDR3 DNA: TGTGCCAGCACCGACACAGGGGGCGGTGAAGCTTTCTTT.

This clone has more than one count but fewer than ten. The V gene is TRBV28, the J gene TRBJ1-3, with 12 bases fitting TRBD1. This CDR3 is built from 19 residues. The germline V gene encodes CDR1 MDHEN and CDR2 SYDVKM. V lost 6 bases to trimming and J lost 1 base; unmatched junction nucleotides: 13. The CDR3 here is CASSSPTGQGANSGNTIYF. Here the CDR3 DNA reads TGTGCCAGCAGCTCCCCCACGGGACAGGGGGCAAATTCTGGAAACACCATATATTTT.

This clone appeared a few times. The chain carries TRBV7-2 and TRBJ1-5; D gene ambiguous. V shed 5 bases and J shed 7 bases, with 12 bases lying between them. Germline CDR1 reads SGHTA; CDR2 reads FQGNSA. The CDR3 extends over 13 amino acids. The CDR3 reads CASSLYRGQPQHF. In DNA, the CDR3 is TGTGCCAGCAGCCTCTATCGGGGACAGCCCCAGCATTTT.

This chain connects TRBV30 to TRBJ1-4; D is perhaps TRBD1 (5 bases). Trimming removed 7 bases from V and 7 bases from J, with 16 bases in between. Per the germline V gene, CDR1 is GTSNPN and CDR2 is SVGIG (reference sequence). CDR3 length: 13 amino acids. This CDR3 reads CASGGTYGEKLFF. The CDR3 bases are TGTGCCTCGGGCGGGACTTACGGTGAAAAACTGTTTTTT.

The J gene is TRBJ2-1, the V gene TRBV11-3; 11 positions agree with TRBD2. The CDR3 contains 15 residues. The V and J ends lost 6 bases and 6 bases, in that order; junction bases with no gene match: 7. Germline CDR1 is SGHNT and CDR2 is YENEEA. CDR3 residues: CASSYTSGSGNEQFF. The CDR3 nucleotides are TGTGCCAGCAGTTATACTAGCGGGAGCGGCAATGAGCAGTTCTTC.

The V and J genes are TRBV6-5 and TRBJ2-7; 10 nucleotides match TRBD2. V was clipped by 0 bases and J by 2 bases; unmatched bases: 4. The V gene's germline CDR1 is MNHEY and CDR2 SVGAGI. This CDR3 is 16 amino acids long. The CDR3 region is CASSYSIAGGTYEQYF. The CDR3 coding sequence is TGTGCCAGCAGTTACTCGATAGCGGGGGGTACCTACGAGCAGTACTTC.

The chain couples TRBV27 to TRBJ1-6; 8 nucleotides match TRBD1. CDR3 length equals 13 residues. Trimming removed 5 bases from V and 12 bases from J; junction bases left unmatched: 6. From germline, CDR1 is MNHEY and CDR2 SMNVEV (reference sequence). The CDR3 reads CASSERTGLPLHF. The CDR3 nucleotides are TGTGCCAGCAGTGAAAGGACAGGGTTACCCCTCCACTTT.

This clone has more than one count but fewer than ten. The chain employs TRBV6-7 and TRBJ2-1, with 9 bases that match TRBD2. TRBV6-7 is an open reading frame whose function is uncertain. This CDR3 has 18 residues. Losses at the gene ends were 8 bases for V and 2 bases for J; bases not matched to a gene: 16. The CDR3 DNA is TGTGCCAGCGCAGACGGCGGGGTAGCGGGAGCGGCCTACAATGAGCAGTTCTTC. Translation: CASADGGVAGAAYNEQFF.

In this sample, this clone turned up a few times. This sample also contains other DNA sequences that code for the same CDR3. The chain recombines TRBV30 with TRBJ2-1; 12 bases are a match to TRBD2. The CDR3 is 16 amino acids. In germline, CDR1 is GTSNPN, CDR2 SVGIG (reference sequence). With 1 base clipped from V and 8 bases from J, the junction kept 9 bases outside the gene matches. The CDR3 DNA follows: TGTGCCTGGAGTGGGCTAGCGGGAGGGCCTGGGGATGAGCAGTTCTTC. This encodes CAWSGLAGGPGDEQFF.

V gene TRBV6-4 combines with J gene TRBJ1-1; a weak D match, TRBD1 (5 bases). Trimming cost V 6 bases and J 3 bases, with 11 bases left between them. Germline V gene data show CDR1 as MRHNA and CDR2 as SNTAGT. The CDR3 is 13 residues long. CDR3 residues: CASRFGHDTEAFF. The CDR3 DNA is TGTGCCAGCAGGTTCGGACATGACACTGAAGCTTTCTTT.

The rearrangement links TRBV6-5 to TRBJ1-5, with 7 nucleotides matching TRBD1. With 8 bases clipped from V and 4 bases from J, the junction kept 5 bases outside the gene matches. In germline, CDR1 is MNHEY, CDR2 SVGAGI. The CDR3 loop spans 13 amino acids. Here the CDR3 reads CASGRQGNQPQHF. CDR3 in DNA: TGTGCCAGCGGGAGACAGGGAAATCAGCCCCAGCATTTT.

The CDR3 DNA reads TGTGCCAGCAGGATGGACAGGAACTACGAGCAGTACTTC. This sequence encodes CASRMDRNYEQYF. The chain is built from TRBV2 and TRBJ2-7, with 7 bases that match TRBD1. V was pared by 6 bases and J by 3 bases, with 5 bases of the junction left unmatched. Germline-derived CDR1 and CDR2 are SNHLY and FYNNEI. The CDR3 is made up of 13 amino acids.

The V call is TRBV5-1, the J call TRBJ1-2; TRBD1 agrees at 7 bases. V lost 0 bases to trimming and J lost 8 bases; unmatched junction nucleotides: 7. Germline-derived CDR1 and CDR2 are SGHRS and YFSETQ. CDR3 size: 14 residues. CDR3 in DNA: TGCGCCAGCAGCTTGGATGACCAGGGGGGAGGCTACACCTTC. Translated, it gives CASSLDDQGGGYTF. Full variable domain (outside the CDR3, taken from reference TRBV5-1 and TRBJ1-2): KAGVTQTPRYLIKTRGQQVTLSCSPISGHRSVSWYQQTPGQGLQFLFEYFSETQRNKGNFPGRFSGRQFSNSRSEMNVSTLELGDSALYLCASSLDDQGGGYTFGSGTRLTVV.

The chain joins TRBV7-9 to TRBJ1-5; the D is unclear. The germline V gene has CDR1 SEHNR and CDR2 FQNEAQ (reference sequence). V lost 5 bases to trimming and J lost 2 bases, with 10 bases between them. CDR3 length: 14 amino acids. The CDR3 spells CASSLLEGNQPQHF. As DNA, the CDR3 is TGTGCCAGCAGCCTACTCGAGGGCAATCAGCCCCAGCATTTT.

The V call is TRBV30, the J call TRBJ1-4, with 8 bases fitting TRBD1. The ends lost 0 bases at V and 7 bases at J; junction bases unmatched: 10. Looked up from germline, CDR1 is GTSNPN and CDR2 is SVGIG (reference sequence). CDR3 length: 16 residues. The CDR3 DNA reads as TGTGCCTGGAGTGTTCCTAAGGACAGGGAATTTGAAAAACTGTTTTTT. It is translated as CAWSVPKDREFEKLFF.

In DNA, the CDR3 is TGTGCCAGCAGCCCTCGACAGGGGGCGCAATATGGGGCCAACGTCCTGACTTTC. As protein: CASSPRQGAQYGANVLTF. This chain uses TRBV7-2 with TRBJ2-6, with 10 nucleotides matching TRBD1. Germline CDR1 is SGHTA and CDR2 is FQGNSA. V shed 5 bases and J 3 bases; nucleotides not matched to a gene: 10. This CDR3 is 18 amino acids long.

J is TRBJ1-5 and V is TRBV19; no firm D call. The V gene lost 5 bases and the J gene lost 7 bases, with 12 bases spanning the gap. Germline CDR1 is LNHDA and CDR2 is SQIVND (reference sequence). There are 13 residues in the CDR3. The CDR3: CASSWLERQPQHF. As DNA, the CDR3 is TGTGCCAGTAGTTGGCTGGAGAGGCAGCCCCAGCATTTT.

V and J are TRBV7-8 and TRBJ1-3, with unresolved D. Germline V gene sequence: CDR1 SGHVS, CDR2 FQNEAQ. The V gene lost 2 bases and the J gene lost 0 bases, with 8 bases spanning the gap. The CDR3 is 15 residues long. The CDR3 sequence is CASSLQGSSGNTIYF. Here the CDR3 DNA reads TGTGCCAGCAGCTTACAAGGGAGCTCTGGAAACACCATATATTTT. The variable domain in full, with the rest retrieved from reference TRBV7-8 and TRBJ1-3, is GAGVSQSPRYKVAKRGQDVALRCDPISGHVSLFWYQQALGQGPEFLTYFQNEAQLDKSGLPSDRFFAERPEGSVSTLKIQRTQQEDSAVYLCASSLQGSSGNTIYFGEGSWLTVV.

The J gene is TRBJ1-3, the V gene TRBV28; 9 bases match TRBD1. The CDR3 has 17 amino acids. Germline loops: CDR1 MDHEN, CDR2 SYDVKM. Unmatched junction bases numbered 14, after V lost 6 bases and J lost 5 bases. DNA of the CDR3: TGTGCCAGCAGCCCAGCCGTGGGACAGGGTAGCAGAAACACCATATATTTT. This codes for CASSPAVGQGSRNTIYF.

V and J are TRBV2 and TRBJ1-3; no clear D gene. CDR1 is SNHLY, CDR2 FYNNEI, per germline. V lost 7 bases and J lost 5, with 9 bases in between. This CDR3 has 12 residues. CDR3 sequence reads: CASTWERNTIYF. Written as DNA, the CDR3 is TGTGCCAGCACCTGGGAGAGAAACACCATATATTTT. The full variable domain, in which reference TRBV2 and TRBJ1-3 provide the parts outside the CDR3, is EPEVTQTPSHQVTQMGQEVILRCVPISNHLYFYWYRQILGQKVEFLVSFYNNEISEKSEIFDDQFSVERPDGSNFTLKIRSTKLEDSAMYFCASTWERNTIYFGEGSWLTVV.

This sequence joins TRBV18 and TRBJ2-3; no definite D call. Per the germline V gene, CDR1 is KGHSH and CDR2 is LQKENI. The V end was cut by 2 bases, the J end by 6 bases, with 15 bases between. This CDR3 region has 15 residues. Here the CDR3 reads CASSPLGIEVDTQYF. Written as DNA, the CDR3 is TGTGCCAGCTCACCATTGGGTATCGAGGTGGATACGCAGTATTTT. The complete variable domain, with remaining parts taken from reference TRBV18 and TRBJ2-3, reads NAGVMQNPRHLVRRRGQEARLRCSPMKGHSHVYWYRQLPEEGLKFMVYLQKENIIDESGMPKERFSAEFPKEGPSILRIQQVVRGDSAAYFCASSPLGIEVDTQYFGPGTRLTVL.

The chain uses TRBV29-1 and TRBJ2-3; D perhaps matches TRBD2 (6 bases). The CDR3 consists of 12 residues. Germline values: CDR1 SQVTM, CDR2 ANQGSEA. The chain's CDR3 is CSGGGVPDTQYF. The CDR3 coding sequence is TGCAGTGGCGGAGGGGTGCCAGATACGCAGTATTTT.

The rearrangement links TRBV19 to TRBJ2-7; 11 bases agree with TRBD2. The CDR3 runs to 15 residues. The trim removed 5 bases at V and 4 bases at J, leaving 7 bases unmatched. The germline V gene has CDR1 LNHDA and CDR2 SQIVND (reference sequence). CDR3 nucleotides: TGTGCCAGTAGTCAACTAGCGGGAGTAGGATACGAGCAGTACTTC. It translates to CASSQLAGVGYEQYF.

Only a few counts were recorded for this clone. V gene TRBV14 combines with J gene TRBJ2-3, with 12 bases fitting TRBD2. Trimming removed 5 bases from V and 5 bases from J; junction bases left unmatched: 8. CDR3 length: 16 residues. Per the germline V gene, CDR1 is SGHDN and CDR2 is FVKESK. The CDR3 nucleotides read TGTGCCAGCAGCGTACGACTAGCGGGGGAGGGAGATACGCAGTATTTT. This gives the protein CASSVRLAGEGDTQYF.

The chain has TRBV6-6 and TRBJ2-1, with D possibly matching TRBD1 (5 bases). Germline values: CDR1 MNHNY, CDR2 SVGAGI (reference sequence). Deletions cut 7 bases from V and 3 bases from J, with 10 bases between. The CDR3 is 13 amino acids. CDR3 DNA: TGTGCCAGCACCCCCGGACACTACAATGAGCAGTTCTTC. The encoded protein is CASTPGHYNEQFF.

This clone showed up just a few times. V and J are TRBV7-6 and TRBJ2-7, with D possibly being TRBD2 (6 bases). Germline CDR1 is SGHVS and CDR2 is FNYEAQ. V was trimmed by 1 base and J by 4 bases, leaving 14 bases between them. The CDR3 sequence is 15 residues long. The CDR3 region has the DNA TGTGCCAGCAGCTTAGACCCTCGGGAGACTTACGAGCAGTACTTC. This gives the protein CASSLDPRETYEQYF.